This T cell receptor (beta chain) was captured by sequencing in a study of control samples from healthy donors and cancer patients. Produced via immunoSEQ multiplex PCR; TCRdb's table is partial and in-frame only. The table includes 100,000 to 110,000 clones, about 88% detected once. This TCR was recovered from a woman aged 45-65 years in good health. The sequencing input was blood.

CDR3 DNA: TGTGCCAGCCGGGACAGGAGCTCCTATAATTCACCCCTCCACTTT. Protein sequence: CASRDRSSYNSPLHF. This chain joins TRBV6-4 and TRBJ1-6, with 8 nucleotides matching TRBD1. Trimming at V came to 8 bases and at J to 0 bases, leaving 3 bases not matched to a gene. Germline-derived CDR1 and CDR2 are MRHNA and SNTAGT. The length of the CDR3 is 15 residues.